The 27 T cell receptor beta chains below come from one sample, sequenced in a study of human T cells and chemical hapten exposure. The time point here: patch test 3, about 24 weeks after DPC sensitization. Indicated treatment: therapeutic diphenylcyclopropenone sensitization with weekly scalp DPC. Unfractionated whole blood served as the source for total RNA extraction. A single record per CDR3 protein comes from TCRdb applying MiXCR to the RACE reads. Among tens of thousands of distinct CDR3 sequences listed, more than 8% were seen once. The input for sequencing was whole blood, taken in connection with sensitization to the hapten diphenylcyclopropenone (DPC). These receptors all come from a man aged 45-60 years with alopecia areata. Some clones in this sample may be carry-over from other donors' samples.

The chain has TRBV9 and TRBJ2-1; D not certain. The CDR3 spans 16 residues. Germline-derived CDR1 and CDR2 are SGDLS and YYNGEE. Trimming took 4 bases from V and 4 from J, leaving 18 bases between them. CDR3: CASSFYDILSYNEQFF. The CDR3 region has the DNA TGTGCCAGCAGCTTCTATGACATCCTATCATACAATGAGCAGTTCTTC.

This clonotype was seen repeatedly, ten times or more. The chain employs TRBV6-6 and TRBJ1-4; D gene ambiguous. Germline V gene sequence: CDR1 MNHNY, CDR2 SVGAGI (reference sequence). This CDR3 has 13 residues. V was pared by 6 bases and J by 3 bases, with 8 bases between. The chain's CDR3 is CASSAQPNEKLFF. CDR3 DNA: TGTGCCAGCAGCGCCCAGCCTAATGAAAAACTGTTTTTT.

A note on this clonotype: A much larger clonotype is one base distant, so this may be a read error. The chain couples TRBV7-2 to TRBJ2-7, with 8 bases lining up with TRBD2. This CDR3 has 14 amino acids. In germline, CDR1 is SGHTA, CDR2 FQGNSA. The CDR3 region is CASSLSGSSYGQYF. Written as DNA, the CDR3 is TGTGCCAGCAGCTTGAGCGGGAGCTCCTACGGGCAGTACTTC.

This clonotype was counted many times. This chain joins TRBV28 and TRBJ2-7; 10 bases match TRBD2. This CDR3 comprises 15 residues. Germline values: CDR1 MDHEN, CDR2 SYDVKM. The ends lost 2 bases at V and 7 bases at J; junction bases unmatched: 8. CDR3 sequence reads: CASSLAGTSVGEQYF. CDR3 sequence (DNA): TGTGCCAGCAGTTTAGCAGGGACTAGCGTTGGAGAGCAGTACTTC.

In this sample, this clonotype turned up many times. This rearrangement joins TRBV6-2 or TRBV6-3 to TRBJ1-6; possible D gene TRBD1, 6 bases. CDR3 length: 15 residues. CDR1 MNHEY and CDR2 SVGEGT come from the germline V gene. V shed 4 bases and J shed 4 bases, with 11 bases lying between them. The CDR3 region has the DNA TGTGCCAGCAGTTTCGGGGGCACGTATAATTCACCCCTCCACTTT. Protein: CASSFGGTYNSPLHF.

At least ten counts were recorded for this clonotype. This rearrangement joins TRBV4-1 to TRBJ2-7, with 10 bases matching TRBD2. CDR1 MGHRA and CDR2 YSYEKL come from the germline V gene. The V and J ends lost 4 bases and 7 bases, in that order; junction bases with no gene match: 10. CDR3 length: 15 amino acids. This CDR3 reads CASSPPRAGGREQYF. CDR3 DNA: TGCGCCAGCAGCCCGCCCAGAGCGGGAGGGAGGGAGCAGTACTTC.

This clonotype was counted only a few times. The gene calls are TRBV29-1 and TRBJ2-1; the match to TRBD2 covers 8 bases. Trimming cost V 6 bases and J 9 bases; bases outside gene matches: 10. CDR1 and CDR2 from the germline V gene are SQVTM and ANQGSEA. The length of the CDR3 is 13 residues. The CDR3 bases are TGCAGCGTAGCCGGGACTAGTCATGTTGAGCAGTTCTTC. It is translated as CSVAGTSHVEQFF.

This clonotype was picked up many times. The chain carries TRBV6-6 and TRBJ1-1; no clear D gene. V lost 6 bases and J 2 bases, leaving 7 bases between the germline ends. The CDR3 sequence is 12 residues long. Per the germline V gene, CDR1 is MNHNY and CDR2 is SVGAGI (reference sequence). CDR3 in amino acids: CASRPPNTEAFF. CDR3 bases: TGTGCCAGCAGGCCTCCTAACACTGAAGCTTTCTTT.

The chain is built from TRBV28 and TRBJ1-5, with D possibly being TRBD1 (5 bases). This CDR3 comprises 12 residues. The V end lost 7 bases, the J end lost 6 bases, and 10 bases lay between the germline ends. Germline-derived CDR1 and CDR2 are MDHEN and SYDVKM. CDR3 region: CASIRAGQPQHF. CDR3 coding DNA: TGTGCCAGCATCAGGGCGGGTCAGCCCCAGCATTTT.

The chain carries TRBV10-3 and TRBJ2-2; no firm D call. Germline lookup yields CDR1 ENHRY and CDR2 SYGVKD. The V gene lost 2 bases and the J gene lost 0 bases, with 13 bases spanning the gap. This CDR3 has 17 residues. In nucleotides, the CDR3 is TGTGCCATCAGTGAGGCGCCAGCCAATACGAACACCGGGGAGCTGTTTTTT. Translating gives CAISEAPANTNTGELFF.

This clonotype was observed a few times. The chain joins TRBV9 to TRBJ2-5; 11 nucleotides line up with TRBD2. Germline V gene data show CDR1 as SGDLS and CDR2 as YYNGEE. V dropped 4 bases and J dropped 0; count of bases not matched to a gene: 5. The CDR3 is made up of 16 amino acids. The CDR3 loop reads CASSFGTSGDQETQYF. CDR3 bases: TGTGCCAGCAGCTTCGGGACTAGCGGAGACCAAGAGACCCAGTACTTC.

In DNA form, the CDR3 reads TGCAGCGCCGCGGACAGGGCCAACTATGGCTACACCTTC. Its translation: CSAADRANYGYTF. The chain carries TRBV29-1 and TRBJ1-2; TRBD1 matches 8 bases. Unmatched junction bases numbered 6, after V lost 7 bases and J lost 2 bases. This CDR3 spans 13 amino acids. Germline V CDR1 and CDR2: SQVTM, ANQGSEA. Together with reference TRBV29-1 and TRBJ1-2, the CDR3 gives the full variable domain: SAVISQKPSRDICQRGTSLTIQCQVDSQVTMMFWYRQQPGQSLTLIATANQGSEATYESGFVIDKFPISRPNLTFSTLTVSNMSPEDSSIYLCSAADRANYGYTFGSGTRLTVV.

The gene calls are TRBV18 and TRBJ2-7; D not certain. Germline V CDR1 and CDR2: KGHSH, LQKENI. V was trimmed by 0 bases and J by 4 bases, leaving 7 bases between them. The CDR3 sequence is 13 residues long. For the CDR3, the DNA is TGTGCCAGCTCACCACCGTCCGAGTACGAGCAGTACTTC. It encodes CASSPPSEYEQYF.

Many counts were recorded for this clonotype. The chain employs TRBV28 and TRBJ2-5; D perhaps matches TRBD1 (5 bases). The V gene's germline CDR1 is MDHEN and CDR2 SYDVKM. This CDR3 is 14 amino acids long. Trimming cost V 4 bases and J 5 bases, with 14 bases left between them. Written as DNA, the CDR3 is TGTGCCAGCAGTTGGGAAGGGGTTCGGGAGACCCAGTACTTC. Translating it yields CASSWEGVRETQYF.

The CDR3 is CASSPWTSQRMETQYF. The CDR3 DNA reads TGTGCCAGCAGTCCCTGGACTAGCCAACGGATGGAGACCCAGTACTTC. This chain joins TRBV6-5 and TRBJ2-5; 8 bases are shared with TRBD2. The germline V gene has CDR1 MNHEY and CDR2 SVGAGI. Losses at the gene ends were 5 bases for V and 5 bases for J; bases not matched to a gene: 13. The CDR3 totals 16 residues.

This clonotype was seen a handful of times. The CDR3 is CASSWGTPLQETQYF. The CDR3 coding sequence is TGCGCCAGCAGCTGGGGGACACCACTCCAAGAGACCCAGTACTTC. The rearrangement links TRBV5-1 to TRBJ2-5; TRBD1 might be the D (6 bases). The germline V and J ends were trimmed by 3 bases and 1 base, with 13 bases remaining between them. CDR3 size: 15 residues. Germline loops: CDR1 SGHRS, CDR2 YFSETQ.

This clonotype was found a few times. The chain is built from TRBV9 and TRBJ2-1; D ambiguous. V lost 4 bases, J lost 3 bases, and 17 bases lay in between. Germline assignment: CDR1 SGDLS and CDR2 YYNGEE. The CDR3 runs 16 residues. The CDR3, as DNA: TGTGCCAGCAGCCTCCGGACCCTAGGGAACTACAATGAGCAGTTCTTC. Translating gives CASSLRTLGNYNEQFF. The variable domain in full, completed from reference TRBV9 and TRBJ2-1, reads DSGVTQTPKHLITATGQRVTLRCSPRSGDLSVYWYQQSLDQGLQFLIQYYNGEERAKGNILERFSAQQFPDLHSELNLSSLELGDSALYFCASSLRTLGNYNEQFFGPGTRLTVL.

This clonotype was seen at least ten times. The chain links TRBV27 to TRBJ2-2; D unclear. V gave up 9 bases and J gave up 2 bases, with 19 bases separating them. The CDR3 has 16 amino acids. Germline V gene sequence: CDR1 MNHEY, CDR2 SMNVEV (reference sequence). Here the CDR3 DNA reads TGTGCCAGTGGCAATTTTAAAACTCGAAACACCGGGGAGCTGTTTTTT. This sequence encodes CASGNFKTRNTGELFF.

This clonotype was observed at least ten times. The chain is built from TRBV28 and TRBJ1-1; unclear D gene. The CDR3 spans 14 residues. The germline V and J ends were trimmed by 7 bases and 1 base, with 13 bases remaining between them. The germline CDR1 and CDR2 sequences are MDHEN and SYDVKM. CDR3 protein: CASTPNEANTEAFF. CDR3 DNA: TGTGCCAGCACCCCTAACGAGGCGAACACTGAAGCTTTCTTT.

The table lists this clonotype with many counts. The genes are TRBV20-1 and TRBJ1-2, with D maybe TRBD1 (5 bases). The CDR3 is made up of 13 amino acids. Germline loops: CDR1 DFQATT, CDR2 SNEGSKA (reference sequence). The V end lost 3 bases, the J end lost 8 bases, and 16 bases lay between the germline ends. The CDR3 bases are TGCAGTGCTAGGTTAGGGGCAGGATGGGGCTACACCTTC. This codes for CSARLGAGWGYTF.

This clonotype was observed a handful of times. This sequence joins TRBV2 and TRBJ2-3; D remains ambiguous. The CDR3 extends over 11 amino acids. From germline, CDR1 is SNHLY and CDR2 FYNNEI. The ends were cut back, 6 bases at V and 3 bases at J, with 4 bases in the middle. The CDR3 loop is CASRKTDTQYF. In nucleotides, the CDR3 is TGTGCCAGCAGAAAGACAGATACGCAGTATTTT.

V gene TRBV5-1 combines with J gene TRBJ2-7, with D tentatively TRBD1 or TRBD2 (5 bases each). V lost 3 bases and J 0 bases, leaving 10 bases between the germline ends. Germline V gene data show CDR1 as SGHRS and CDR2 as YFSETQ. This CDR3 has 14 amino acids. Here the CDR3 reads CASSSGTHSYEQYF. The CDR3 DNA reads as TGCGCCAGCAGCTCCGGGACCCACTCCTACGAGCAGTACTTC.

In its sample, this clonotype was seen a few times. The CDR3 loop is CASSLWTGVYNEQFF. DNA for the CDR3: TGTGCCAGCAGCTTATGGACAGGGGTTTACAATGAGCAGTTCTTC. The chain carries TRBV7-8 and TRBJ2-1, with 9 bases matching TRBD1. This CDR3 is built from 15 residues. After removal of 2 bases from V and 4 bases from J, the junction contained 3 bases not matched to a gene. Germline assignment: CDR1 SGHVS and CDR2 FQNEAQ.

In this sample, this clonotype turned up many times. The chain is built from TRBV12-3 or TRBV12-4 and TRBJ1-1; D possibly corresponds to TRBD1 (5 bases). The CDR3 spans 14 residues. Trimming removed 5 bases from V and 3 bases from J, with 13 bases in between. DNA for the CDR3: TGTGCCAGCAGTCAGGGAAATCAACACACTGAAGCTTTCTTT. It is translated as CASSQGNQHTEAFF.

This clonotype was recorded at least ten times. The chain uses TRBV6-1 and TRBJ1-5; D may be TRBD1 (6 bases). Trimming removed 11 bases from V and 2 bases from J, with 16 bases in between. Per germline, CDR1 MNHNS and CDR2 SASEGT. This CDR3 is built from 14 residues. For the CDR3, the DNA is TGTGCCTCGAGGGGGGTACAACGCAATCAGCCCCAGCATTTT. It yields the protein CASRGVQRNQPQHF.

This clonotype was detected many times. The chain links TRBV7-9 to TRBJ2-2, with 8 bases identical to TRBD2. Per the germline V gene, CDR1 is SEHNR and CDR2 is FQNEAQ (reference sequence). With 5 bases clipped from V and 0 bases from J, the junction kept 5 bases outside the gene matches. The CDR3 is made up of 16 amino acids. The DNA of the CDR3 is TGTGCCAGCAGCGAAACTAGCGGCGCGAACACCGGGGAGCTGTTTTTT. This codes for CASSETSGANTGELFF.

This clonotype has just a few counts. The chain uses TRBV7-9 and TRBJ2-3, with 11 bases that match TRBD2. The germline CDR1 and CDR2 sequences are SEHNR and FQNEAQ (reference sequence). With 3 bases clipped from V and 0 bases from J, the junction kept 8 bases outside the gene matches. The CDR3 runs to 18 residues. CDR3 in amino acids: CASSFPGLADPSTDTQYF. For the CDR3, the DNA is TGTGCCAGCAGCTTCCCGGGACTAGCGGACCCTAGCACAGATACGCAGTATTTT.